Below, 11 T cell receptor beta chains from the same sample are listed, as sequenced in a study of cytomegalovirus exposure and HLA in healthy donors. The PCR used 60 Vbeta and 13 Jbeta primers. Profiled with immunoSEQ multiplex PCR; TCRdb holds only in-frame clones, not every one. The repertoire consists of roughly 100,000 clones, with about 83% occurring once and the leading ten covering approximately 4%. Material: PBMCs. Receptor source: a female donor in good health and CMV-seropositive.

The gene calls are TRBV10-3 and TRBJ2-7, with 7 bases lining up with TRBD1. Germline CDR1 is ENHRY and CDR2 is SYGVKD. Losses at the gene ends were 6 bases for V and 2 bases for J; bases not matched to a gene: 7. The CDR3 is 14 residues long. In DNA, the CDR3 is TGTGCCATCAGGGGGGACAGTTGGCCCTACGAGCAGTACTTC. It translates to CAIRGDSWPYEQYF.

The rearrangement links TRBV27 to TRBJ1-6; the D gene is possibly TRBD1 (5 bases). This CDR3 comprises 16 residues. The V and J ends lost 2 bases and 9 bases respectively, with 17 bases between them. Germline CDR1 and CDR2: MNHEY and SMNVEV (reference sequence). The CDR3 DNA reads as TGTGCCAGCAGTTTAGGGGCCAGGGCTTCCCGTTCACCCCTCCACTTT. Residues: CASSLGARASRSPLHF.

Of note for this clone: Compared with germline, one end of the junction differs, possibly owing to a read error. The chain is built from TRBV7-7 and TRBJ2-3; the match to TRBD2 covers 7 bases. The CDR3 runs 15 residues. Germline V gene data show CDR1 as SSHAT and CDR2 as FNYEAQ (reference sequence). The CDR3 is CASSLGAGVTDTQYF. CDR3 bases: TGTGCTAGCAGCTTAGGGGCGGGAGTCACAGATACGCAGTATTTT. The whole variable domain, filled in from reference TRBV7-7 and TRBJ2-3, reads GAGVSQSPRYKVTKRGQDVTLRCDPISSHATLYWYQQALGQGPEFLTYFNYEAQPDKSGLPSDRFSAERPEGSISTLTIQRTEQRDSAMYRCASSLGAGVTDTQYFGPGTRLTVL.

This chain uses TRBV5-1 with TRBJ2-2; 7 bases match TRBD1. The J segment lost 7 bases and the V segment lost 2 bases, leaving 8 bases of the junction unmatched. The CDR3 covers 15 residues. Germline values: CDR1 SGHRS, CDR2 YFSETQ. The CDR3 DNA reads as TGCGCCAGCAGCTTAAGACAGGGACGGGACGGGGAGCTGTTTTTT. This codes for CASSLRQGRDGELFF.

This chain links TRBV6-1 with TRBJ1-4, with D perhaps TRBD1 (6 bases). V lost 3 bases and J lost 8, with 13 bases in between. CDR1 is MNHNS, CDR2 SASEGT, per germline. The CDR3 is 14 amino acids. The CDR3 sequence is CASSELQGREKLFF. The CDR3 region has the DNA TGTGCCAGCAGTGAGTTACAGGGAAGGGAAAAACTGTTTTTT.

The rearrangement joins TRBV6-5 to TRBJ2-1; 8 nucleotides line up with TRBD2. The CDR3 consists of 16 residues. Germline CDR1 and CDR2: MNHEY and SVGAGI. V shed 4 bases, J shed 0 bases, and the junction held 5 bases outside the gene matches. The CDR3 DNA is TGTGCCAGCAGTTCGAGCGGGGGAAGCTCCTACAATGAGCAGTTCTTC. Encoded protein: CASSSSGGSSYNEQFF.

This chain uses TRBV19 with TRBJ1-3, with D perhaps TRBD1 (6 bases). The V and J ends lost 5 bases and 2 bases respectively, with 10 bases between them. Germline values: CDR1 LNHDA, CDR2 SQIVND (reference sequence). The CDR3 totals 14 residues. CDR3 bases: TGTGCCAGTAGTTACAGGGACACTGGAAACACCATATATTTT. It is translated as CASSYRDTGNTIYF.

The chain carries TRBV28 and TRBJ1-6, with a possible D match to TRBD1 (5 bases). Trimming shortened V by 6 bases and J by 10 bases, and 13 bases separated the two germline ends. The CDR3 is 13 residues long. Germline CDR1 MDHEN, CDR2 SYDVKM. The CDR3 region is CASRAGGGSPLHF. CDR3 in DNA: TGTGCCAGCAGGGCCGGCGGGGGGTCACCCCTCCACTTT.

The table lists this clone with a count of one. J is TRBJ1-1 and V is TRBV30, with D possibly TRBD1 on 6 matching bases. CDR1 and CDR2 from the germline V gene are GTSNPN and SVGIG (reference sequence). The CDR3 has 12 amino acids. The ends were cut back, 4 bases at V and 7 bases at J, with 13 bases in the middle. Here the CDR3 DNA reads TGTGCCTGGAAACAGGGTGGGGATGAAGCTTTCTTT. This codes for CAWKQGGDEAFF.

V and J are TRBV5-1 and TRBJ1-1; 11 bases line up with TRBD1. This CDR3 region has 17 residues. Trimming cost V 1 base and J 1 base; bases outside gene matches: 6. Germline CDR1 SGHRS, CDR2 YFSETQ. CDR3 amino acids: CASSLRGQGAKNTEAFF. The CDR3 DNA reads TGCGCCAGCAGCTTGCGCGGACAGGGGGCTAAGAACACTGAAGCTTTCTTT.

CDR3 DNA sequence: TGTGCCAGCAGGTCATGGACTAGCGGGAGCTTTGAGCAGTTCTTC. It codes for CASRSWTSGSFEQFF. The chain recombines TRBV6-6 with TRBJ2-1; TRBD2 aligns across 13 bases. There are 15 residues in the CDR3. V was clipped by 6 bases and J by 9 bases; unmatched bases: 8. Germline V gene sequence: CDR1 MNHNY, CDR2 SVGAGI (reference sequence).